This TCR beta chain was obtained from a study of OX40 agonist ivuxolimab in advanced cancers. The CDR3 loop spans 13 amino acids. Germline lookup yields CDR1 SQVTM and CDR2 ANQGSEA. Trimming shortened V by 3 bases and J by 0 bases, and 8 bases separated the two germline ends. Sequenced by immunoSEQ multiplex PCR; TCRdb stores in-frame clones only, minus some. The data contain about 77,000 clones, over 75% of them singletons. The V gene is TRBV29-1, the J gene TRBJ1-2; D is uncertain. The TCR sequence derives from an adult with an advanced solid tumor such as melanoma, head and neck, liver or kidney cancer. This sample comprised CD4+ or CD8+ T cells sorted from blood, obtained in a trial of the OX40 agonist ivuxolimab. CDR3 region: CSVEWQANYGYTF. DNA of the CDR3: TGCAGCGTTGAGTGGCAGGCTAACTATGGCTACACCTTC. The full variable domain, its missing parts supplied by reference TRBV29-1 and TRBJ1-2, is SAVISQKPSRDICQRGTSLTIQCQVDSQVTMMFWYRQQPGQSLTLIATANQGSEATYESGFVIDKFPISRPNLTFSTLTVSNMSPEDSSIYLCSVEWQANYGYTFGSGTRLTVV.